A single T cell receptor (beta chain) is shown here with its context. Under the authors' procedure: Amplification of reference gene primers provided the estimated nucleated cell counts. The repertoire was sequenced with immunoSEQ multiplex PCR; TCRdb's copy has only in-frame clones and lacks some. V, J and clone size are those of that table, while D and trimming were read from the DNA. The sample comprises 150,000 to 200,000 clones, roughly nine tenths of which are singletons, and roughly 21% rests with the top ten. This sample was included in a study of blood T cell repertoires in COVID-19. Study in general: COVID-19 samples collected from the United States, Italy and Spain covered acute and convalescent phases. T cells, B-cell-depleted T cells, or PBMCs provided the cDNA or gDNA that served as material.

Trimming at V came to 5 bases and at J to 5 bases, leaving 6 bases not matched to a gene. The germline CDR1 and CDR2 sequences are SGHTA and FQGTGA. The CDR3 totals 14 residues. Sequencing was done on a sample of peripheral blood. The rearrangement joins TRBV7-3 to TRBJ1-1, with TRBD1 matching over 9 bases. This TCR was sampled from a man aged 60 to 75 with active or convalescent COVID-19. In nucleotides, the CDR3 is TGTGCCAGCAGCCCGACAGGGGGAGATACTGAAGCTTTCTTT. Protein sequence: CASSPTGGDTEAFF.